These T cell receptor beta chains were read from a single sample in a study of blood T cell repertoires in COVID-19. Clones were read by immunoSEQ multiplex PCR, and TCRdb kept only the in-frame ones, dropping some. The sample has around 100,000 clones, 89% seen once; the top ten hold more than 5%. The source material was peripheral blood. The receptor source for this set is a man aged 55 to 70 with COVID-19, enrolled during active disease. Both conserved end residues are part of each CDR3. Fields, in order: CDR3 length, clone size, V gene, D gene, J gene, CDR3 protein, CDR3 DNA. The D gene is left open where the match is weak. Some rows mark clone size as missing; the rest say once, few, many or name a class of expanded clone.

>12|NA|TRBV2|TRBD2|TRBJ2-7
CASGREAGEQYF
TGTGCCAGCGGGAGGGAGGCGGGAGAGCAGTACTTC
>13|NA|TRBV19|NA|TRBJ1-2
CASSIRSSEGYTF
TGTGCCAGTAGTATAAGATCCTCTGAGGGCTACACCTTC
>18|NA|TRBV7-2|NA|TRBJ1-3
CASSLGHPDPSSGNTIYF
TGTGCCAGCAGCTTAGGACACCCCGACCCCAGTTCTGGAAACACCATATATTTT
>17|NA|TRBV3-1/TRBV3-2|TRBD1|TRBJ1-6
CASSQATGGSYNSPLHF
TGTGCCAGCAGCCAAGCTACAGGGGGATCCTATAATTCACCCCTCCACTTT
>15|NA|TRBV11-2|TRBD1|TRBJ1-2
CASSSGQHIKTPYTF
TGTGCCAGCAGCTCGGGACAGCATATAAAGACTCCCTACACCTTC
>13|NA|TRBV7-3|NA|TRBJ2-1
CASSSLSGYEQFF
TGTGCCAGCAGCTCCCTATCCGGTTATGAGCAGTTCTTC
>16|once|TRBV30|NA|TRBJ1-1
CAWRTRGGLDDTEAFF
TGTGCCTGGAGAACTCGTGGCGGCCTGGATGACACTGAAGCTTTCTTT
>14|NA|TRBV5-1|NA|TRBJ1-2
CASSPKPGDYGYTF
TGCGCCAGCAGCCCCAAACCGGGGGACTATGGCTACACCTTC
>16|NA|TRBV24-1|TRBD1|TRBJ1-1
CATSDPAGTGDEVAFF
TGTGCCACCAGTGATCCCGCCGGGACAGGGGATGAGGTGGCTTTCTTT
>13|NA|TRBV18|NA|TRBJ1-2
CASSPSPGDGYTF
TGTGCCAGCTCACCTTCTCCAGGGGATGGCTACACCTTC
>14|once|TRBV6-5|TRBD1|TRBJ2-3
CASAETGEADTQYF
TGTGCCAGCGCTGAGACAGGGGAAGCAGATACGCAGTATTTT
>14|NA|TRBV30|NA|TRBJ1-1
CAWTAGGVNTEAFF
TGTGCCTGGACCGCAGGAGGGGTGAACACTGAAGCTTTCTTT
>13|NA|TRBV5-8|NA|TRBJ2-5
CASSTPYQETQYF
TGTGCCAGCAGCACTCCGTACCAAGAGACCCAGTACTTC
>15|few|TRBV2|TRBD2|TRBJ2-7
CASSGLAGEGYEQYF
TGTGCCAGCAGTGGACTAGCGGGAGAGGGCTACGAGCAGTACTTC
>15|NA|TRBV6-5|NA|TRBJ1-3
CASSYSRSSGNTIYF
TGTGCCAGCAGTTACTCGAGAAGCTCTGGAAACACCATATATTTT
>14|NA|TRBV7-6|NA|TRBJ2-7
CASSFTGSTYEQYF
TGTGCCAGCAGCTTTACAGGTTCTACCTACGAGCAGTACTTC
>14|NA|TRBV4-3|TRBD1|TRBJ2-3
CASRAGTGEDTQYF
TGCGCCAGCAGAGCCGGGACAGGGGAAGATACGCAGTATTTT
>13|NA|TRBV29-1|NA|TRBJ2-7
CSATAGLSYEQYF
TGCAGCGCCACAGCCGGACTCTCCTACGAGCAGTACTTC
>16|NA|TRBV29-1|TRBD1|TRBJ2-1
CSVVPGQGHPYNEQFF
TGCAGCGTCGTTCCGGGACAGGGGCATCCTTACAATGAGCAGTTCTTC
>15|NA|TRBV2|TRBD1|TRBJ2-7
CASSVQGDRGDEQYF
TGTGCCAGCAGCGTCCAGGGGGACAGGGGGGACGAGCAGTACTTC
>15|NA|TRBV4-2|TRBD1|TRBJ1-5
CASKAGRGSNQPQHF
TGTGCCAGCAAAGCCGGCAGGGGGAGCAATCAGCCCCAGCATTTT
>22|NA|TRBV15|TRBD2|TRBJ2-3
CATSRGFGAGTSGSGRTDTQYF
TGTGCCACCAGCAGAGGCTTCGGGGCTGGGACTAGCGGGAGTGGGCGCACAGATACGCAGTATTTT
>14|NA|TRBV5-1|NA|TRBJ1-1
CASSLELGNTEAFF
TGCGCCAGCAGCTTGGAGCTAGGGAACACTGAAGCTTTCTTT
>14|NA|TRBV18|NA|TRBJ1-5
CASSRLGPGQPQHF
TGTGCCAGCTCACGGCTGGGTCCGGGTCAGCCCCAGCATTTT
>12|NA|TRBV28|NA|TRBJ1-5
CASLASNQPQHF
TGTGCCAGCTTGGCCAGCAATCAGCCCCAGCATTTT
>16|NA|TRBV7-2|NA|TRBJ2-1
CASSPQVGRVNNEQFF
TGTGCCAGCAGTCCTCAGGTAGGGCGGGTGAACAATGAGCAGTTCTTC
>16|NA|TRBV6-5|TRBD1|TRBJ2-2
CASSWGTGENTGELFF
TGTGCCAGCAGTTGGGGGACAGGGGAGAACACCGGGGAGCTGTTTTTT